The clone carrying this TCR beta chain turned up a few times. Its antigen is currently unknown. This sample was included in a study of T-cell memory formation after mild COVID-19. TCRdb ran MiXCR on the 5' RACE reads and lists one entry per CDR3 protein. This table has approximately 560,000 distinct CDR3 sequences, around a sixth appearing once. Germline CDR1 is MNHEY and CDR2 is SMNVEV (reference sequence). This CDR3 has 13 residues. The ends were cut back, 6 bases at V and 3 bases at J, with 11 bases in the middle. Whole-study results and caveats: Later expanders leaned toward CD4+, whereas clones contracting from day 15 to 85 were balanced CD4/CD8.

The receptor was isolated from an adult woman who had mild COVID-19 (a few samples of this study predate the infection). Cell type and time point are not known. The chain couples TRBV27 to TRBJ2-5; D is perhaps TRBD1 (5 bases). Source material: PBMCs or a T cell subset sorted from them (not recorded which). The CDR3 DNA is TGTGCCAGCAGCTTCTCAGGGAAAGAGACCCAGTACTTC. It codes for CASSFSGKETQYF.